The 6 T cell receptor beta chains in this list originate from one sample, sequenced in a study of T cell repertoires in cytomegalovirus infection. Via MiXCR, TCRdb re-called the reads, giving one row per CDR3 protein. The data show roughly 920,000 distinct CDR3 sequences, approximately 31% seen once. No antigens are known for them. The sequenced sample was cultured CD8+ T cells from PBMCs, obtained from culture after CMV antigen stimulation. These receptor sequences come from a human donor in good health (CMV status not recorded). Some clones in this sample may be carry-over from other donors' samples.

This sequence joins TRBV7-8 and TRBJ2-3; D might be TRBD2 (5 bases). The CDR3 consists of 15 residues. CDR1 and CDR2 from the germline V gene are SGHVS and FQNEAQ. Trimming pared 4 bases from V and 1 base from J, leaving 12 bases between. The CDR3 is CASSSGMSRTDTQYF. The CDR3 nucleotides read TGTGCCAGCAGCTCGGGGATGTCCCGCACAGATACGCAGTATTTT.

The CDR3 spells CASTQDWAGELFF. The CDR3 region has the DNA TGTGCCAGCACCCAGGATTGGGCCGGGGAGCTGTTTTTT. This chain links TRBV6-1 with TRBJ2-2, with D unresolved. V shed 7 bases and J shed 6 bases, with 12 bases lying between them. The CDR3 is 13 amino acids. Germline CDR1 reads MNHNS; CDR2 reads SASEGT.

This clonotype has more than one count but fewer than ten. The chain is built from TRBV5-6 and TRBJ2-2; no reliable D call. Per germline, CDR1 SGHDT and CDR2 YYEEEE. Trimming shortened V by 1 base and J by 5 bases, and 12 bases separated the two germline ends. The CDR3 is 15 residues long. This CDR3 reads CASSLIRLSTGELFF. CDR3 nucleotides: TGTGCCAGCAGCTTGATAAGGCTTTCGACCGGGGAGCTGTTTTTT.

V gene TRBV6-2 or TRBV6-3 combines with J gene TRBJ2-7; D might be TRBD1 (6 bases). Trimming removed 2 bases at V and 0 bases at J, with 8 bases between. The CDR3 has 14 amino acids. Per germline, CDR1 MNHEY and CDR2 SVGEGT. The CDR3 protein is CASSYKTGSYEQYV. The CDR3 region has the DNA TGTGCCAGCAGTTACAAGACAGGCTCCTACGAGCAGTACGTC.

This chain connects TRBV4-1 to TRBJ2-7; no clear D gene. Trimming took 0 bases from V and 5 from J, leaving 8 bases between them. Germline V lookup: CDR1 MGHRA, CDR2 YSYEKL. This CDR3 comprises 13 residues. CDR3 DNA sequence: TGCGCCAGCAGCCAAGAAACCTGGAACGAGCAGTACTTC. This translates into CASSQETWNEQYF.

The gene calls are TRBV6-6 and TRBJ2-2, with D maybe TRBD2 (6 bases). Trimming took 2 bases from V and 4 from J, leaving 14 bases between them. Germline CDR1 reads MNHNY; CDR2 reads SVGAGI (reference sequence). This CDR3 has 16 amino acids. CDR3: CASSYGVGGLTGELFF. CDR3 coding DNA: TGTGCCAGCAGTTACGGCGTGGGGGGACTCACCGGGGAGCTGTTTTTT.